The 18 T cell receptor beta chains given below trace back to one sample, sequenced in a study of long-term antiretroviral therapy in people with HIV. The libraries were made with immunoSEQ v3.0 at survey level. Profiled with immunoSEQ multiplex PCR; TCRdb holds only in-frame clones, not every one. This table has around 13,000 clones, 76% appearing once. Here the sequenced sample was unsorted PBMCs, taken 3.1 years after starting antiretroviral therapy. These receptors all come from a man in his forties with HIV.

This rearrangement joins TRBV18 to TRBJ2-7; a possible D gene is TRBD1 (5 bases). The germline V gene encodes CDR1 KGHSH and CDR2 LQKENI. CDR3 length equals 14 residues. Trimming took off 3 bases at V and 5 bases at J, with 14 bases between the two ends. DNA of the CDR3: TGTGCCAGCTCACCTGCACCCAGGGCACACGAGCAGTACTTC. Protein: CASSPAPRAHEQYF.

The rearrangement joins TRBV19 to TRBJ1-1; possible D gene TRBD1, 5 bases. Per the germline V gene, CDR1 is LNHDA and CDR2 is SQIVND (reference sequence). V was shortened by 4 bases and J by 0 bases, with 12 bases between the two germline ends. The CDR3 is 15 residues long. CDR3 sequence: CASSTGTVMNTEAFF. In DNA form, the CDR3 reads TGTGCCAGTAGTACCGGGACGGTCATGAACACTGAAGCTTTCTTT.

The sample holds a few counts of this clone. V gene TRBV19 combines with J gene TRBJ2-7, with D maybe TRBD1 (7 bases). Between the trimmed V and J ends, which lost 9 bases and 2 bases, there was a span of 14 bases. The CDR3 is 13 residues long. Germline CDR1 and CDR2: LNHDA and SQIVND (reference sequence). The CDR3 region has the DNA TGTGCCAGCGGCGCGGGGACAGCCTACGAGCAGTACTTC. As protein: CASGAGTAYEQYF.

In nucleotides, the CDR3 is TGTGCCAGTAGCCGACTAGCGGGGGGGGGTGAGCAGTTCTTC. It codes for CASSRLAGGGEQFF. V gene TRBV19 combines with J gene TRBJ2-1; 14 nucleotides line up with TRBD2. CDR1 and CDR2 (germline): LNHDA, SQIVND (reference sequence). Losses at the gene ends were 6 bases for V and 9 bases for J; bases not matched to a gene: 4. This CDR3 is 14 amino acids long.

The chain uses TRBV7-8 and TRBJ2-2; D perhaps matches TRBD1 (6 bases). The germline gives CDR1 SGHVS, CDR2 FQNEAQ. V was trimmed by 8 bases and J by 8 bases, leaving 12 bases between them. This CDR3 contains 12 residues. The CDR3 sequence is CASDAGVGELFF. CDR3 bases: TGTGCCAGCGATGCAGGGGTGGGGGAGCTGTTTTTT.

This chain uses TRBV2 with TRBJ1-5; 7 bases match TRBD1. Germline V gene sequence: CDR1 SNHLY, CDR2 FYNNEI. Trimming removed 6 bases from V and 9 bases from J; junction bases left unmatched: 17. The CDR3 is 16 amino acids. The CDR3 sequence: CASRGVGTEFPGPQHF. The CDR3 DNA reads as TGTGCCAGCAGGGGCGTCGGGACAGAGTTCCCAGGGCCCCAGCATTTT.

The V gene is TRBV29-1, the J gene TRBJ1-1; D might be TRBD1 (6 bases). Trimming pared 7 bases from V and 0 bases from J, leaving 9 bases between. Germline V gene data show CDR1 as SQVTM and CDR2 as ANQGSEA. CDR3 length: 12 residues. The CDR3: CSAGQLNTEAFF. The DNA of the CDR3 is TGCAGCGCTGGACAGTTGAACACTGAAGCTTTCTTT.

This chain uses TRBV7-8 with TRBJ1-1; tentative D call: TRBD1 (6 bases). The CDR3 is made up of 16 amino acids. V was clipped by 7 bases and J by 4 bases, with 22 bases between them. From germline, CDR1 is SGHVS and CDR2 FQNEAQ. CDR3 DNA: TGTGCCAGCACCTTTTGGGGGGAAGGGGGTAGCACTGAAGCTTTCTTT. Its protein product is CASTFWGEGGSTEAFF.

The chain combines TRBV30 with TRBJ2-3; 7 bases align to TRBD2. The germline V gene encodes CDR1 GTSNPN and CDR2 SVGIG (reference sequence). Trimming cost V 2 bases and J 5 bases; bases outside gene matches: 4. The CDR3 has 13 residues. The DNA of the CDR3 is TGTGCCTGGAGTATCCTAGCGGTAGATACGCAGTATTTT. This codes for CAWSILAVDTQYF.

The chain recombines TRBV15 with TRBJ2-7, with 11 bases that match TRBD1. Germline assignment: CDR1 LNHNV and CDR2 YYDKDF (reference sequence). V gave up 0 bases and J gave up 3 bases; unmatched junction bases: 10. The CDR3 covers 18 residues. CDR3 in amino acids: CATSREAGQGERNYEQYF. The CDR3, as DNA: TGTGCCACCAGCAGAGAGGCGGGACAGGGGGAGCGAAACTACGAGCAGTACTTC.

The CDR3 nucleotides read TGTGCCAGTAGTCCTCTTGACAGTCTTACCTACGAGCAGTACTTC. Amino acids: CASSPLDSLTYEQYF. This rearrangement joins TRBV19 to TRBJ2-7, with D possibly matching TRBD1 (5 bases). CDR1 and CDR2 from the germline V gene are LNHDA and SQIVND (reference sequence). This CDR3 spans 15 amino acids. With 5 bases removed from V and 2 bases from J, the gap between germline ends came to 16 bases.

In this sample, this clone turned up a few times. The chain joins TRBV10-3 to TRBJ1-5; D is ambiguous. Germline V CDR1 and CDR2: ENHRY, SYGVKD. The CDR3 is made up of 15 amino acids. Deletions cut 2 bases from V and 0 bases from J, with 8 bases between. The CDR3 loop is CAISEAGDSNQPQHF. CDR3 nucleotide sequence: TGTGCCATCAGTGAGGCAGGTGATAGCAATCAGCCCCAGCATTTT.

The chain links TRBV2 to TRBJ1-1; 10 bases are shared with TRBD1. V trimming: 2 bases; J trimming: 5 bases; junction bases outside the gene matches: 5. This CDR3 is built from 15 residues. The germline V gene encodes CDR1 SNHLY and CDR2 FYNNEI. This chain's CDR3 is CASSETTGGKTEAFF. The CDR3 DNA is TGTGCCAGCAGTGAAACGACAGGGGGCAAGACTGAAGCTTTCTTT.

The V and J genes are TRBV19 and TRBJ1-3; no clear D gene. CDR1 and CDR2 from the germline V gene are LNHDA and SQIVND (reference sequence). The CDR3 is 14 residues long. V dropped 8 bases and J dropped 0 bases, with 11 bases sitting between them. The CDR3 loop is CASHDRYSGNTIYF. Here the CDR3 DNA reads TGTGCCAGTCATGACCGGTACTCTGGAAACACCATATATTTT.

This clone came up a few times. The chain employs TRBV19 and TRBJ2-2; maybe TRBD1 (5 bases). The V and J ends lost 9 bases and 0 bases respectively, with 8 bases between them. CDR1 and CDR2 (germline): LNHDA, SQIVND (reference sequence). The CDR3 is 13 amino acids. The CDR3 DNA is TGTGCCAGCGACAGTTCGAACACCGGGGAGCTGTTTTTT. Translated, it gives CASDSSNTGELFF.

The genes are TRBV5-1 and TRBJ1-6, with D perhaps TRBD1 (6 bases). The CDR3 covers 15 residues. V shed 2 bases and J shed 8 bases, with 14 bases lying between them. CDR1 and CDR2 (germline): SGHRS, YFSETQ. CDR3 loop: CASSFGTPRDSPLHF. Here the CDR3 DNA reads TGCGCCAGCAGCTTCGGGACACCAAGGGATTCACCCCTCCACTTT.

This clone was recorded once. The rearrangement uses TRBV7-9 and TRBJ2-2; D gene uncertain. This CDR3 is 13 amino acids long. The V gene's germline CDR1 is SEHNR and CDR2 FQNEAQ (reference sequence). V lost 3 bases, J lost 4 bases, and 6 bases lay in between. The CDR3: CASSFDATGELFF. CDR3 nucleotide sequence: TGTGCCAGCAGCTTCGACGCCACCGGGGAGCTGTTTTTT.

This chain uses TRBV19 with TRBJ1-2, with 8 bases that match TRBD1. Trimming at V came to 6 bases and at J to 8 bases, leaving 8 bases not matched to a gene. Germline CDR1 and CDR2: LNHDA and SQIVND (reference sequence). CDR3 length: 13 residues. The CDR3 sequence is CASRLGQGSGYTF. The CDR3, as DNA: TGTGCCAGTAGACTCGGACAGGGTAGCGGCTACACCTTC. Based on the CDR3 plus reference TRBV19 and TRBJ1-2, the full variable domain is DGGITQSPKYLFRKEGQNVTLSCEQNLNHDAMYWYRQDPGQGLRLIYYSQIVNDFQKGDIAEGYSVSREKKESFPLTVTSAQKNPTAFYLCASRLGQGSGYTFGSGTRLTVV.